This section outlines one TCR beta chain sequence together with its context. The antigen remains unidentified. The sample originates from a study of Ad26.COV2.S vaccination and SARS-CoV-2 variants. Findings and limits, study-wide: Non-spike TCR breadth did not differ much between vaccine and placebo recipients.

The CDR3 covers 14 residues. The germline V gene encodes CDR1 ENHRY and CDR2 SYGVKD. Trimming pared 8 bases from V and 1 base from J, leaving 13 bases between. The treatment is: 15 to 20 received Ad26.COV2.S at low or high dose, single or two shots; about 5 received placebo; per-sample allocation not given. Sampling was performed 63 days after the first vaccine or placebo injection. Expressing Wuhan-strain SARS-CoV-2 spike, an Ad26 vector served as the vaccine. Sequenced by immunoSEQ multiplex PCR; TCRdb stores in-frame clones only, minus some. The repertoire consists of over 400,000 clones, with roughly 89% occurring once and the leading ten covering over 2%.

The clonotype was recovered from a person aged 18-65 years who received the Ad26.COV2.S COVID-19 vaccine or a placebo. The sequencing here drew on peripheral blood, taken in a trial of Ad26.COV2.S vaccine versus placebo. The chain has TRBV10-3 and TRBJ2-3, with D unclear. The CDR3 region is CAIASARGTDTQYF. For the CDR3, the DNA is TGTGCCATCGCCTCTGCTAGGGGCACAGATACGCAGTATTTT.